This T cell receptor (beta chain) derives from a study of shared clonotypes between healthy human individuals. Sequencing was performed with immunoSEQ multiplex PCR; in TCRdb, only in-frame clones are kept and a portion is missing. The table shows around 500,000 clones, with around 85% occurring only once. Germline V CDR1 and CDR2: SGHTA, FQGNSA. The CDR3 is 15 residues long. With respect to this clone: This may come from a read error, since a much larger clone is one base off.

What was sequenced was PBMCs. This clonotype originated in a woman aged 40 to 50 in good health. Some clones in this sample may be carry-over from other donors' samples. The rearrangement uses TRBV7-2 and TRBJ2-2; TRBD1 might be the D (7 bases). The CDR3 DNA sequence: TGTGCCAGCAGCTTGAGGGACAGCCGCACCGGGGGGCTGTTTTTT. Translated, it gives CASSLRDSRTGGLFF.